This T cell receptor beta chain is drawn from a study of OX40 agonist ivuxolimab in advanced cancers. Study-level background: Participants averaged roughly 60 years of age (range 23 to 79) and were around 85% male.

Sequencing was performed with immunoSEQ multiplex PCR; in TCRdb, only in-frame clones are kept and a portion is missing. Among 90,000 to 100,000 clones listed, 70% to 90% were seen once. This CDR3 contains 14 residues. Germline CDR1 SEHNR, CDR2 FQNEAQ (reference sequence). Trimming removed 5 bases at V and 1 base at J, with 11 bases between. Study conclusions and caveats: In general, CD8+ T cells held more expanded clones than CD4+ did, on average. In the expanded peripheral T cells, antigen specificity was never determined.

With regard to this clone: The antigen is unknown.

This chain connects TRBV7-9 to TRBJ1-1, with D maybe TRBD1 (5 bases). The material sequenced was CD4+ or CD8+ T cells sorted from blood, taken in a trial of the OX40 agonist ivuxolimab. The clonotype originates from an adult with an advanced solid tumor such as melanoma, head and neck, liver or kidney cancer. This CDR3 is CASSLGRSNTEAFF. For the CDR3, the DNA is TGTGCCAGCAGCCTGGGACGGTCGAACACTGAAGCTTTCTTT.